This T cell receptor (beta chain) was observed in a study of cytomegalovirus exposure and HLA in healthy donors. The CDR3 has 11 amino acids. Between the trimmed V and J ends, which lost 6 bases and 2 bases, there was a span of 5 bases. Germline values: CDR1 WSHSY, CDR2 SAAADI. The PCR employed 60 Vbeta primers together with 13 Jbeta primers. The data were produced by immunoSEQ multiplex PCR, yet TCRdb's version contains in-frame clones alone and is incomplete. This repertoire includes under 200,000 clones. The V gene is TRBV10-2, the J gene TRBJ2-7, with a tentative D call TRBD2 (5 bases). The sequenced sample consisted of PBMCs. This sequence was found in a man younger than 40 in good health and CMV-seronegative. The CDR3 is CASSGTYEQYF. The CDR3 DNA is TGCGCCAGCAGCGGGACCTACGAGCAGTACTTC.